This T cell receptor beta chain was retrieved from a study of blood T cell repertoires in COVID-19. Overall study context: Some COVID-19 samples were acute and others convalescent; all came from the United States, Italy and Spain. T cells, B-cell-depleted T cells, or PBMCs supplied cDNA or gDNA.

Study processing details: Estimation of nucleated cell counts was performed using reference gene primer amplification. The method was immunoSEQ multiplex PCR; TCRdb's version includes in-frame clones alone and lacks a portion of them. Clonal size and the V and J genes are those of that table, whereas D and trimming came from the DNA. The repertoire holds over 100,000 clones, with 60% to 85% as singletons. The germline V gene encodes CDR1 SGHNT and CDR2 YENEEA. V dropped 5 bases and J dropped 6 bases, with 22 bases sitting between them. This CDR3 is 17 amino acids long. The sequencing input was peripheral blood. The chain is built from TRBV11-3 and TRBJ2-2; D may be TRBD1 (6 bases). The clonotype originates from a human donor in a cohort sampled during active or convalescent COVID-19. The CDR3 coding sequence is TGTGCCAGCAGCAAAGGAGCCAGGGGCCCATTCGCCGGGGAGCTGTTTTTT. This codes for CASSKGARGPFAGELFF.